The entry below describes one TCR beta chain. Germline CDR1 is MNHNS and CDR2 is SASEGT. The CDR3 loop spans 16 amino acids. V dropped 4 bases and J dropped 2 bases, with 16 bases sitting between them. Assay used: immunoSEQ multiplex PCR; TCRdb lists only in-frame clones, some missing. The sample holds around 99,000 clones, roughly 89% seen once. These data originate in a study of OX40 agonist ivuxolimab in advanced cancers. Study information: From about 23 to 85 years was the age range, with a mean of approximately 63 years, and around 80% were male.

The receptor was isolated from an adult with an advanced solid tumor such as melanoma, head and neck, liver or kidney cancer. The sequencing here drew on CD4+ or CD8+ T cells sorted from blood, taken in a trial of the OX40 agonist ivuxolimab. The chain links TRBV6-1 to TRBJ2-3; D could derive from TRBD1 or TRBD2 (5 bases each). The CDR3 DNA sequence: TGTGCCAGCAGTGGGCAGGGCTGGGGGAACACAGATACGCAGTATTTT. Its translation is CASSGQGWGNTDTQYF.